A single sample gave rise to the 9 T cell receptor beta chains below, sequenced in a study of cytomegalovirus exposure and HLA in healthy donors. PCR involved 60 Vbeta and 13 Jbeta primers. Using immunoSEQ multiplex PCR, the repertoire was profiled, and TCRdb retains in-frame clones only, with some absent. Of 150,000 to 200,000 clones detected, about three quarters appear once; the ten largest clones hold approximately 2.4%. Material for sequencing was PBMCs. The receptors originated from a female donor in good health and CMV-seronegative.

This clone was seen only a few times. This sequence joins TRBV30 and TRBJ2-5; TRBD2 is a possible D gene (6 bases). The germline V gene has CDR1 GTSNPN and CDR2 SVGIG (reference sequence). The V end was cut by 5 bases, the J end by 3 bases, with 16 bases between. The CDR3 covers 14 residues. Here the CDR3 reads CAWPPTREEETQYF. The CDR3, as DNA: TGTGCCTGGCCGCCCACTAGGGAGGAAGAGACCCAGTACTTC.

This clone appeared a single time. V and J are TRBV5-1 and TRBJ2-3; 9 bases map to TRBD2. This CDR3 is 15 amino acids long. CDR1 is SGHRS, CDR2 YFSETQ, per germline. The V and J ends lost 0 bases and 5 bases, in that order; junction bases with no gene match: 4. The CDR3 nucleotides are TGCGCCAGCAGCTTGGAGGCGGGGGGGGGAGATACGCAGTATTTT. As protein: CASSLEAGGGDTQYF.

V is TRBV29-1 and J is TRBJ1-2, with D perhaps TRBD1 (6 bases). This CDR3 is built from 12 residues. Trimming pared 5 bases from V and 7 bases from J, leaving 14 bases between. The V gene's germline CDR1 is SQVTM and CDR2 ANQGSEA. CDR3 protein: CSVSATGRGYTF. The DNA for the CDR3 is TGCAGCGTTTCCGCGACAGGACGTGGCTACACCTTC.

This clone showed up just a few times. The CDR3 sequence: CASSLALPGAGGQEQYF. CDR3 bases: TGTGCCAGCAGCCTTGCCCTCCCGGGAGCGGGAGGGCAGGAGCAGTACTTC. This chain connects TRBV9 to TRBJ2-7, with 10 bases fitting TRBD2. This CDR3 comprises 17 residues. The germline V gene encodes CDR1 SGDLS and CDR2 YYNGEE. V lost 4 bases, J lost 7 bases, and 17 bases stayed unmatched. The whole variable domain, remainder taken from reference TRBV9 and TRBJ2-7, is DSGVTQTPKHLITATGQRVTLRCSPRSGDLSVYWYQQSLDQGLQFLIQYYNGEERAKGNILERFSAQQFPDLHSELNLSSLELGDSALYFCASSLALPGAGGQEQYFGPGTRLTVT.

The CDR3 spells CASSFLTSGSSDTQYF. The CDR3 bases are TGTGCCAGCAGTTTCCTGACTAGCGGGAGCTCAGATACGCAGTATTTT. This chain uses TRBV6-5 with TRBJ2-3; 12 nucleotides line up with TRBD2. J was trimmed by 4 bases and V by 4 bases; bases with no gene match: 6. Germline loops: CDR1 MNHEY, CDR2 SVGAGI. The CDR3 extends over 16 amino acids.

The chain joins TRBV4-3 to TRBJ1-5; D is unresolved. This CDR3 spans 13 amino acids. Germline V CDR1 and CDR2: LGHNA, YSLEER. Trimming removed 5 bases from V and 1 base from J, with 6 bases in between. The CDR3 DNA follows: TGCGCCAGCAGCGCCAGGAGCAATCAGCCCCAGCATTTT. Its protein product is CASSARSNQPQHF.

This clone was found a few times. The V call is TRBV4-1, the J call TRBJ2-2, with TRBD1 as a possible D gene (6 bases). Germline V gene sequence: CDR1 MGHRA, CDR2 YSYEKL. This CDR3 is built from 17 residues. The V and J ends lost 0 bases and 1 base respectively, with 12 bases between them. CDR3 sequence: CASSQDPRGRNTGELFF. In DNA form, the CDR3 reads TGCGCCAGCAGCCAAGATCCCAGGGGACGGAACACCGGGGAGCTGTTTTTT.

The chain employs TRBV5-5 and TRBJ1-2; 8 bases align to TRBD1. CDR1 is SGHKS and CDR2 is YYEKEE in the germline V gene (reference sequence). The V and J ends lost 1 base and 0 bases, in that order; junction bases with no gene match: 11. The CDR3 is 18 residues long. The CDR3 is CASSLLGQELLANYGYTF. The CDR3 DNA sequence: TGTGCCAGCAGCTTGTTGGGACAGGAGTTATTAGCTAACTATGGCTACACCTTC. Full variable domain (outside the CDR3, taken from reference TRBV5-5 and TRBJ1-2): DAGVTQSPTHLIKTRGQQVTLRCSPISGHKSVSWYQQVLGQGPQFIFQYYEKEERGRGNFPDRFSARQFPNYSSELNVNALLLGDSALYLCASSLLGQELLANYGYTFGSGTRLTVV.

The chain joins TRBV6-1 to TRBJ2-6; 8 positions match TRBD1. Per germline, CDR1 MNHNS and CDR2 SASEGT. The junction had 5 bases not matched to a gene; V was cut back by 3 bases and J by 1 base. This CDR3 contains 17 residues. The DNA of the CDR3 is TGTGCCAGCAGTGACAGACAGGGGAATTCTGGGGCCAACGTCCTGACTTTC. This encodes CASSDRQGNSGANVLTF.